The sequence of this TCR beta chain was determined in a study of cytomegalovirus exposure and HLA in healthy donors. Notes on the study in general: It was reportedly the case that the classifier diagnosed cytomegalovirus status with high specificity and sensitivity.

The CDR3 is made up of 17 amino acids. CDR1 is LGHNA and CDR2 is YNFKEQ in the germline V gene. V gave up 2 bases and J gave up 9 bases; unmatched junction bases: 14. To note about this clone: No antigen is known for it.

Primers: 60 Vbeta forward and 13 Jbeta reverse. The data were produced by immunoSEQ multiplex PCR, yet TCRdb's version contains in-frame clones alone and is incomplete. The data contain 130,000 to 150,000 clones, roughly two thirds of them singletons. The receptor was isolated from a woman between 40 and 55 years old in good health and CMV-seronegative. V gene TRBV4-2 combines with J gene TRBJ2-1; 9 bases match TRBD2. Sequenced input: PBMCs. CDR3 sequence: CASSQNLWRGGRGEQFF. The CDR3 DNA is TGTGCCAGCAGCCAAAACCTGTGGCGGGGGGGCCGGGGTGAGCAGTTCTTC.